The source of this T cell receptor beta chain is a study of Graves' ophthalmopathy and Graves' hyperthyroidism. In its sample, this clonotype was seen many times. The CDR3 runs 12 residues. V was clipped by 1 base and J by 6 bases, with 7 bases between them. Germline assignment: CDR1 SGHAT and CDR2 FQNNGV. Amplification from RNA transcripts yielded the TCR beta CDR3 regions. An opening RT-PCR round employed HTBI primers and preceded a second-round multiplex PCR. TCRdb fed the multiplex PCR reads into MiXCR, producing one record per CDR3 protein. Among 400,000 to 450,000 distinct CDR3 sequences listed, approximately 21% were seen once.

This sequence joins TRBV11-2 and TRBJ2-7; D unclear. The source material was peripheral blood. The receptor was derived from a woman younger than 30 with stable Graves' hyperthyroidism. The CDR3 here is CASSLGSVEQYF. The DNA of the CDR3 is TGTGCCAGCAGCTTAGGGTCCGTCGAGCAGTACTTC. The whole variable domain, filled in from reference TRBV11-2 and TRBJ2-7, reads EAGVAQSPRYKIIEKRQSVAFWCNPISGHATLYWYQQILGQGPKLLIQFQNNGVVDDSQLPKDRFSAERLKGVDSTLKIQPAKLEDSAVYLCASSLGSVEQYFGPGTRLTVT.